Shown below are 30 T cell receptor beta chains from a single sample sequenced in a study of siplizumab effects on memory and regulatory T cells. TCRdb's copy holds only in-frame clones and misses some; the assay was immunoSEQ multiplex PCR. The table includes approximately 3,600 clones, around half detected once. Antigen specificity for these receptors is unknown. Mixed lymphocyte reaction cells were cocultured at 37°C for 5 to 7 days. Source material: CFSE-low (dividing) CD4+ T cells sorted from an allogeneic mixed lymphocyte reaction. The receptors were gathered from a human donor in good health; the cells came from an allogeneic mixed lymphocyte reaction.

This clone was seen only once. The chain links TRBV6-5 to TRBJ1-4, with D unresolved. The CDR3 has 14 residues. Germline V gives CDR1 MNHEY, CDR2 SVGAGI. Trimming took 5 bases from V and 6 from J, leaving 13 bases between them. The CDR3 DNA is TGTGCCAGCAGTGAAGTTAGGAGGGATGAAAAACTGTTTTTT. Translated, it gives CASSEVRRDEKLFF.

This clone was seen a few times. Germline and junction disagree at one end, which may indicate a read error. The chain is built from TRBV11-3 and TRBJ1-1; D is perhaps TRBD1 (5 bases). Germline CDR1 reads SGHNT; CDR2 reads YENEEA. This CDR3 contains 14 residues. CDR3 sequence reads: CASSARGVNTEAFF. DNA for the CDR3: TGTGCCAGCAGCGCTCGGGGGGTGAATACTGAAGCTTTCTTT.

The rearrangement joins TRBV29-1 to TRBJ2-3; the D gene could be TRBD1 or TRBD2 (5 bases each). V was clipped by 5 bases and J by 3 bases, with 15 bases between them. The germline V gene has CDR1 SQVTM and CDR2 ANQGSEA. This CDR3 region has 14 residues. The CDR3 DNA follows: TGCAGCGTTCGCCCTCGGGACCCTACAGATACGCAGTATTTT. Translation: CSVRPRDPTDTQYF.

This sequence joins TRBV2 and TRBJ1-5; D is unresolved. CDR3 length equals 13 residues. The germline CDR1 and CDR2 sequences are SNHLY and FYNNEI. Trimming shortened V by 7 bases and J by 0 bases, and 7 bases separated the two germline ends. CDR3 region: CASKADSNQPQHF. The CDR3 region has the DNA TGTGCCAGCAAGGCGGATAGCAATCAGCCCCAGCATTTT. The whole variable domain, filled in from reference TRBV2 and TRBJ1-5, reads EPEVTQTPSHQVTQMGQEVILRCVPISNHLYFYWYRQILGQKVEFLVSFYNNEISEKSEIFDDQFSVERPDGSNFTLKIRSTKLEDSAMYFCASKADSNQPQHFGDGTRLSIL.

The chain is built from TRBV6-1 and TRBJ2-7; D gene uncertain. The CDR3 has 11 residues. Trimming took off 5 bases at V and 4 bases at J, with 6 bases between the two ends. CDR1 and CDR2 from the germline V gene are MNHNS and SASEGT. CDR3 loop: CASSYAYEQYF. The CDR3 DNA is TGTGCCAGCAGTTACGCATACGAGCAGTACTTC.

The chain carries TRBV5-4 and TRBJ2-1, with D hard to call. The CDR3 loop spans 14 amino acids. CDR1 is SGHNT and CDR2 is YYREEE in the germline V gene (reference sequence). V shed 3 bases and J shed 1 base, with 8 bases lying between them. The CDR3 here is CASSSLGSYNEQFF. CDR3 nucleotides: TGTGCCAGCAGCTCGCTAGGGTCCTACAATGAGCAGTTCTTC.

The rearrangement joins TRBV18 to TRBJ2-5; 11 bases fit TRBD2. Germline CDR1 and CDR2: KGHSH and LQKENI. The length of the CDR3 is 16 residues. Trimming removed 1 base from V and 1 base from J; junction bases left unmatched: 2. The CDR3 DNA reads TGTGCCAGCTCACCACGACTAGCGGGGACCCAAGAGACCCAGTACTTC. It translates to CASSPRLAGTQETQYF. Complete variable domain (other parts from reference TRBV18 and TRBJ2-5): NAGVMQNPRHLVRRRGQEARLRCSPMKGHSHVYWYRQLPEEGLKFMVYLQKENIIDESGMPKERFSAEFPKEGPSILRIQQVVRGDSAAYFCASSPRLAGTQETQYFGPGTRLLVL.

V usage is TRBV5-4 and J usage is TRBJ2-5, with 7 bases aligning to TRBD2. Trimming took 0 bases from V and 1 from J; bases not matched to a gene: 6. CDR3 size: 16 residues. Germline V gene sequence: CDR1 SGHNT, CDR2 YYREEE (reference sequence). CDR3 bases: TGTGCCAGCAGCTTGGGTGTAAGGGAGGGCCAAGAGACCCAGTACTTC. Translating gives CASSLGVREGQETQYF.

V gene TRBV4-2 combines with J gene TRBJ2-3; D ambiguous. The ends were cut back, 0 bases at V and 4 bases at J, with 8 bases in the middle. The CDR3 totals 14 residues. Germline V gene lookup returns CDR1 LGHNA and CDR2 YNFKEQ. The CDR3 DNA reads TGTGCCAGCAGCCAAGATGGAACAGCAGATACGCAGTATTTT. This gives the protein CASSQDGTADTQYF.

This chain links TRBV5-1 with TRBJ1-4; D might be TRBD1 (5 bases). The CDR3 is made up of 14 amino acids. With 4 bases removed from V and 1 base from J, the gap between germline ends came to 8 bases. Germline V lookup: CDR1 SGHRS, CDR2 YFSETQ. CDR3 protein: CASSMGRTNEKLFF. DNA of the CDR3: TGCGCCAGCAGCATGGGGCGAACTAATGAAAAACTGTTTTTT.

The chain joins TRBV28 to TRBJ2-7, with TRBD2 as a possible D gene (6 bases). V lost 3 bases and J 2 bases, leaving 11 bases between the germline ends. The CDR3 is 14 amino acids. Germline V CDR1 and CDR2: MDHEN, SYDVKM. CDR3 coding DNA: TGTGCCAGCAGTTTTCCCGGGGGAACCTACGAGCAGTACTTC. Its protein product is CASSFPGGTYEQYF.

By frequency in the sample, this clone is large. The chain couples TRBV9 to TRBJ1-5; D ambiguous. In germline, CDR1 is SGDLS, CDR2 YYNGEE. Trimming removed 4 bases from V and 5 bases from J, with 16 bases in between. This CDR3 has 15 amino acids. CDR3 DNA sequence: TGTGCCAGCAGCCCGATGGGCACGGTAGATCAGCCCCAGCATTTT. It encodes CASSPMGTVDQPQHF.

This chain uses TRBV7-2 with TRBJ1-2; D is ambiguous. Trimming pared 0 bases from V and 0 bases from J, leaving 2 bases between. Germline assignment: CDR1 SGHTA and CDR2 FQGNSA. This CDR3 comprises 13 residues. CDR3 region: CASSLAANYGYTF. The DNA of the CDR3 is TGTGCCAGCAGCTTAGCAGCTAACTATGGCTACACCTTC.

V usage is TRBV2 and J usage is TRBJ1-1, with unresolved D. V was pared by 9 bases and J by 11 bases, with 19 bases between. Germline loops: CDR1 SNHLY, CDR2 FYNNEI. This CDR3 region has 12 residues. The CDR3 sequence is CARGNSGMEAFF. The DNA for the CDR3 is TGTGCCAGGGGGAATTCGGGTATGGAGGCTTTCTTT.

This clone was picked up a small number of times. The V gene is TRBV19, the J gene TRBJ1-6, with 10 bases identical to TRBD1. V shed 5 bases and J 7 bases; nucleotides not matched to a gene: 8. This CDR3 is 16 amino acids long. The germline V gene has CDR1 LNHDA and CDR2 SQIVND (reference sequence). The CDR3 spells CASSGGSGQGNSPLHF. The CDR3 bases are TGTGCCAGTAGTGGTGGGTCGGGACAGGGGAATTCACCCCTCCACTTT.

V gene TRBV13 combines with J gene TRBJ2-3; possible D gene TRBD1, 5 bases. In germline, CDR1 is PRHDT, CDR2 FYEKMQ (reference sequence). The CDR3 runs 14 residues. Between the trimmed V and J ends, which lost 5 bases and 1 base, there was a span of 10 bases. CDR3 coding DNA: TGTGCCAGCAGCCCGGACACCCGCACAGATACGCAGTATTTT. The encoded protein is CASSPDTRTDTQYF.

The gene calls are TRBV5-1 and TRBJ2-2, with 10 bases that match TRBD1. V gave up 1 base and J gave up 8 bases; unmatched junction bases: 2. The germline V gene has CDR1 SGHRS and CDR2 YFSETQ. This CDR3 comprises 14 residues. For the CDR3, the DNA is TGCGCCAGCAGCTTGAGGACAGGGGGAGGGGAGCTGTTTTTT. This gives the protein CASSLRTGGGELFF.

The chain has TRBV15 and TRBJ1-2; D is possibly TRBD1 (6 bases). The CDR3 consists of 14 residues. Germline-derived CDR1 and CDR2 are LNHNV and YYDKDF (reference sequence). Trimming took off 9 bases at V and 7 bases at J, with 21 bases between the two ends. The CDR3 reads CATRETGRWGGYTF. CDR3 coding DNA: TGTGCCACAAGGGAGACAGGTCGTTGGGGTGGCTACACCTTC.

Here the CDR3 reads CASSGGQNYEQYF. The CDR3 nucleotides read TGTGCCAGCTCAGGGGGACAGAACTACGAGCAGTACTTC. The chain joins TRBV18 to TRBJ2-7; 7 bases agree with TRBD1. The germline CDR1 and CDR2 sequences are KGHSH and LQKENI. The CDR3 runs to 13 residues. V was clipped by 5 bases and J by 3 bases; unmatched bases: 4.

The rearrangement links TRBV2 to TRBJ1-2, with 7 nucleotides matching TRBD1. Trimming took 2 bases from V and 4 from J; bases not matched to a gene: 4. The CDR3 sequence is 14 residues long. Germline CDR1 SNHLY, CDR2 FYNNEI. CDR3 region: CASSERTGSYGYTF. The CDR3 DNA is TGTGCCAGCAGTGAAAGGACAGGCAGCTATGGCTACACCTTC.

J is TRBJ1-1 and V is TRBV18; D is unclear. CDR3 length: 14 residues. V gave up 3 bases and J gave up 2 bases, with 10 bases separating them. The germline V gene has CDR1 KGHSH and CDR2 LQKENI. CDR3 sequence (DNA): TGTGCCAGCTCACCTTTCGTTACTAACACTGAAGCTTTCTTT. It yields the protein CASSPFVTNTEAFF. The variable domain in full, completed from reference TRBV18 and TRBJ1-1, reads NAGVMQNPRHLVRRRGQEARLRCSPMKGHSHVYWYRQLPEEGLKFMVYLQKENIIDESGMPKERFSAEFPKEGPSILRIQQVVRGDSAAYFCASSPFVTNTEAFFGQGTRLTVV.

This rearrangement joins TRBV7-2 to TRBJ1-1, with D possibly matching TRBD1 (6 bases). CDR3 size: 14 residues. V dropped 4 bases and J dropped 1 base, with 10 bases sitting between them. From germline, CDR1 is SGHTA and CDR2 FQGNSA. The chain's CDR3 is CASSSDRWNTEAFF. As DNA, the CDR3 is TGTGCCAGCAGCTCTGACAGGTGGAACACTGAAGCTTTCTTT.

V gene TRBV7-9 combines with J gene TRBJ1-3; the D gene is possibly TRBD1 (6 bases). In germline, CDR1 is SEHNR, CDR2 FQNEAQ (reference sequence). There are 16 residues in the CDR3. The V gene lost 5 bases and the J gene lost 3 bases, with 17 bases spanning the gap. CDR3 amino acids: CASSPPGHRNGNTIYF. In DNA, the CDR3 is TGTGCCAGCAGCCCTCCGGGACATAGAAATGGAAACACCATATATTTT.

There are a few counts of this clone. One end of the junction fails to match germline, which may point to a read error. This sequence joins TRBV7-2 and TRBJ2-7, with a weak D call TRBD1 (6 bases). The germline V gene encodes CDR1 SGHTA and CDR2 FQGNSA. The CDR3 length is 13 residues. The CDR3 loop reads CASSSSRDIWFVF. The CDR3, as DNA: TGTGCCAGCAGCTCCAGCCGGGACATATGGTTTGTATTC.

J is TRBJ1-1 and V is TRBV10-2; D ambiguous. V lost 9 bases and J 4 bases, leaving 15 bases between the germline ends. CDR3 length: 13 residues. Germline V lookup: CDR1 WSHSY, CDR2 SAAADI. CDR3 sequence: CASTQNPGTEAFF. CDR3 DNA: TGCGCCAGTACACAGAATCCTGGCACTGAAGCTTTCTTT.

Within the sample, this clone is medium-sized. The chain has TRBV19 and TRBJ1-5; D ambiguous. V was clipped by 0 bases and J by 5 bases, with 5 bases between them. Germline V gene sequence: CDR1 LNHDA, CDR2 SQIVND (reference sequence). CDR3 length equals 13 residues. CDR3 sequence: CASSIDVYQPQHF. CDR3 in DNA: TGTGCCAGTAGTATAGATGTGTATCAGCCCCAGCATTTT. The whole variable domain, remainder taken from reference TRBV19 and TRBJ1-5, is DGGITQSPKYLFRKEGQNVTLSCEQNLNHDAMYWYRQDPGQGLRLIYYSQIVNDFQKGDIAEGYSVSREKKESFPLTVTSAQKNPTAFYLCASSIDVYQPQHFGDGTRLSIL.

This clone was seen more than once but under ten times. The genes are TRBV6-5 and TRBJ2-5; no reliable D call. Per germline, CDR1 MNHEY and CDR2 SVGAGI. V gave up 0 bases and J gave up 2 bases, with 7 bases separating them. The CDR3 loop spans 14 amino acids. The CDR3, as DNA: TGTGCCAGCAGTTACTCGAAAGGGCAAGAGACCCAGTACTTC. Protein sequence: CASSYSKGQETQYF.

The rearrangement uses TRBV11-3 and TRBJ1-2; weak D call: TRBD1 (5 bases). The CDR3 is 15 residues long. Deletions cut 8 bases from V and 0 bases from J, with 16 bases between. The germline V gene has CDR1 SGHNT and CDR2 YENEEA. This CDR3 reads CASPAQALANYGYTF. The DNA of the CDR3 is TGTGCCAGCCCGGCACAGGCGTTAGCTAACTATGGCTACACCTTC. The full variable domain, in which reference TRBV11-3 and TRBJ1-2 provide the parts outside the CDR3, is EAGVVQSPRYKIIEKKQPVAFWCNPISGHNTLYWYLQNLGQGPELLIRYENEEAVDDSQLPKDRFSAERLKGVDSTLKIQPAELGDSAVYLCASPAQALANYGYTFGSGTRLTVV.

CDR3 DNA sequence: TGTGCCAGCAGTTTAGGCACCGGGGAGCTGTTTTTT. This codes for CASSLGTGELFF. The rearrangement joins TRBV28 to TRBJ2-2; D uncertain. V lost 2 bases to trimming and J lost 4 bases, with 2 bases between them. Germline CDR1 and CDR2: MDHEN and SYDVKM. This CDR3 is 12 amino acids long. Complete variable domain (other parts from reference TRBV28 and TRBJ2-2): DVKVTQSSRYLVKRTGEKVFLECVQDMDHENMFWYRQDPGLGLRLIYFSYDVKMKEKGDIPEGYSVSREKKERFSLILESASTNQTSMYLCASSLGTGELFFGEGSRLTVL.

This clone was detected only a few times. The V gene is TRBV9, the J gene TRBJ1-2, with a possible D match to TRBD1 (5 bases). The CDR3 runs to 14 residues. Per the germline V gene, CDR1 is SGDLS and CDR2 is YYNGEE. V was pared by 2 bases and J by 4 bases, with 12 bases between. CDR3 in amino acids: CASSVGGSGYGYTF. As DNA, the CDR3 is TGTGCCAGCAGCGTTGGGGGGTCCGGCTATGGCTACACCTTC.